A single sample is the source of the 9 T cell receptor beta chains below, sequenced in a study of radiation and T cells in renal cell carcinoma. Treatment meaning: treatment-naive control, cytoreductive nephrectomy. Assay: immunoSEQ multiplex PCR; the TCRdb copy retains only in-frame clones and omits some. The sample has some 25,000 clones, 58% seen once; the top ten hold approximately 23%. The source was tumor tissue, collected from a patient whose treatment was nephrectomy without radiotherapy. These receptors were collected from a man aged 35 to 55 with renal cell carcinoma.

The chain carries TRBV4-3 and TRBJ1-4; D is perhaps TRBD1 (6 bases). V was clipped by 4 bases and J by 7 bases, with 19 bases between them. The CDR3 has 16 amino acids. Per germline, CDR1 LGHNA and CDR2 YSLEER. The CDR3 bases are TGCGCCAGCAGCCGCGTTGGTGAGGGGGGCGGTGAAAAACTGTTTTTT. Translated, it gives CASSRVGEGGGEKLFF.

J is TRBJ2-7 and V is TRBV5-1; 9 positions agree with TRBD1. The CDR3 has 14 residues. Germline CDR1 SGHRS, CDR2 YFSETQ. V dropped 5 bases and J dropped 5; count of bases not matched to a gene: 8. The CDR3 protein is CASSKGQGRDEQYF. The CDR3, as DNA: TGCGCCAGCAGTAAAGGACAGGGGAGGGACGAGCAGTACTTC.

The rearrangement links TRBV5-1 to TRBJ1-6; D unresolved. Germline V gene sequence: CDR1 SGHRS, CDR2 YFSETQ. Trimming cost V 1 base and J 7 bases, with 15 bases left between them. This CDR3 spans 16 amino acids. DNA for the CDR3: TGCGCCAGCAGCTTGCAAGAGACGGTTATCAATTCACCCCTCCACTTT. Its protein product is CASSLQETVINSPLHF.

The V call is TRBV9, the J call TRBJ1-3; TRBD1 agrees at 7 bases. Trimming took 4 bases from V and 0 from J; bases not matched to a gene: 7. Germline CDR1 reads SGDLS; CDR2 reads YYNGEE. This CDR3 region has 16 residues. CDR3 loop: CASSNGQVRSGNTIYF. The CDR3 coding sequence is TGTGCCAGCAGCAACGGACAGGTCCGCTCTGGAAACACCATATATTTT.

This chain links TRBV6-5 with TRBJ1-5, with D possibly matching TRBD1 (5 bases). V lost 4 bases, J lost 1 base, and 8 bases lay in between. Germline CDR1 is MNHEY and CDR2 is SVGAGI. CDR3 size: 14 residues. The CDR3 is CASSFGGSNQPQHF. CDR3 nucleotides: TGTGCCAGCAGTTTTGGGGGAAGCAATCAGCCCCAGCATTTT.

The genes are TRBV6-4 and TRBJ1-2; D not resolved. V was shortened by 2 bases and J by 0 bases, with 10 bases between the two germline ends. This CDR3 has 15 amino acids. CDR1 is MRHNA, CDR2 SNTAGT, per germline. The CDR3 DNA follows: TGTGCCAGCAGTGACGAAGAGCTTACTAACTATGGCTACACCTTC. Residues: CASSDEELTNYGYTF.

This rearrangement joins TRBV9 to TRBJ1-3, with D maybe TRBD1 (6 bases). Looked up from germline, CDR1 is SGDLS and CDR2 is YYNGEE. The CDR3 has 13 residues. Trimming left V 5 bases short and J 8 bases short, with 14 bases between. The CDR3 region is CASSDSGADTIYF. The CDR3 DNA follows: TGTGCCAGCAGTGACTCAGGGGCGGACACCATATATTTT.

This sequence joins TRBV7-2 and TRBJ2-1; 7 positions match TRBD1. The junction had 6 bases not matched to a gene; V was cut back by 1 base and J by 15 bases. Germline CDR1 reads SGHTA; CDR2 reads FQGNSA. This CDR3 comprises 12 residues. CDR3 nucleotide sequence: TGTGCCAGCAGCTTAGGGACAGGCACTAGGTTCTTC. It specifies CASSLGTGTRFF.

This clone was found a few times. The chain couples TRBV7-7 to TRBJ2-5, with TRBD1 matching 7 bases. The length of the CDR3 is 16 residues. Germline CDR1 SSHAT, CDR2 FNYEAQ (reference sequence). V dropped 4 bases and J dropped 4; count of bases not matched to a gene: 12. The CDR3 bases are TGTGCCAGCAGCTCGGATACAGGGGCGCGGATAGAGACCCAGTACTTC. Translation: CASSSDTGARIETQYF. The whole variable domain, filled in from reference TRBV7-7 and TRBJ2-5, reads GAGVSQSPRYKVTKRGQDVTLRCDPISSHATLYWYQQALGQGPEFLTYFNYEAQPDKSGLPSDRFSAERPEGSISTLTIQRTEQRDSAMYRCASSSDTGARIETQYFGPGTRLLVL.